This is a list of T cell receptor beta chains from one sample in a study of CD4+ T cells in melanoma. The repertoire was sequenced with immunoSEQ multiplex PCR; TCRdb's copy has only in-frame clones and lacks some. The sample consists of 10,000 or so clones, approximately 70% of them appearing once. Sample: cells from a culture (not recorded whether cultured in vitro). The receptor source for this set is a human donor with melanoma. The CDR3 runs from the conserved cysteine through the conserved F or W. Each record gives: V gene, clone size, J gene, D gene, CDR3 DNA, CDR3 protein. D genes are given only for firm matches. Some rows mark clone size as missing; the rest say once, few, many or name a class of expanded clone.

TRBV27	.	TRBJ1-1	.	TGTGCCAGCAGCCGTTCCCCCTCCCTGAACACTGAAGCTTTCTTT	CASSRSPSLNTEAFF
TRBV2	.	TRBJ1-2	.	TGTGCCAGCAGTGCCGCAGGAGGGTACTATGGCTACACCTTC	CASSAAGGYYGYTF
TRBV5-1	.	TRBJ1-1	TRBD1	TGCGCCAGCAGCCTAACGGACAGGTGGGGCACTGAAGCTTTCTTT	CASSLTDRWGTEAFF
TRBV18	few	TRBJ1-5	.	TGTGCCAGCTCACCTGACAGAACGGGGAGTCAGCCCCAGCATTTT	CASSPDRTGSQPQHF
TRBV7-3	.	TRBJ2-1	.	TGTGCCAGCAGCTTCGGGAAGGGGGGGCGCAATGAGCAGTTCTTC	CASSFGKGGRNEQFF
TRBV2	.	TRBJ1-1	.	TGTGCCAGCACGTTCAGGGGAGCGAACACTGAAGCTTTCTTT	CASTFRGANTEAFF
TRBV6-1	.	TRBJ1-1	TRBD1	TGTGCCAGCAGGAATTTCTTCTTACAGGGGGCACGAGCTTTCTTT	CASRNFFLQGARAFF
TRBV5-4	few	TRBJ1-6	TRBD1	TGTGCCAGCAGCTCGGGACAGGTGGTAGAGGCACCCCTCCACTTT	CASSSGQVVEAPLHF
TRBV18	.	TRBJ2-1	.	TGTGCCAGCTCACCTCCGGGGATCGACAATGAGCAGTTCTTC	CASSPPGIDNEQFF
TRBV5-1	.	TRBJ1-1	.	TGCGCCAGCAGCTTAGACCCGACATCCCTCACTGAAGCTTTCTTT	CASSLDPTSLTEAFF
TRBV9	.	TRBJ2-7	TRBD1	TGTGCCAGCAGCGTACAGGACAGGGTCAGCAAGCAGTACTTC	CASSVQDRVSKQYF
TRBV2	.	TRBJ2-1	TRBD2	TGTGCCAGCAGTGACCCCGGACTAGCGGGGCGCTACAATGAGCAGTTCTTC	CASSDPGLAGRYNEQFF
TRBV10-2	few	TRBJ2-4	TRBD1	TGCGCCAGCAGTGAGGGGACAGGGGGCCTAGCCAAAAACATTCAGTACTTC	CASSEGTGGLAKNIQYF
TRBV27	.	TRBJ1-2	.	TGTGCCAGCAGTCCCCGAAATACAGGGCCGAGGGCATATGGCTACACCTTC	CASSPRNTGPRAYGYTF
TRBV5-1	.	TRBJ2-7	.	TGCGCCAGCAGCCATCCGGGACTCCCTTACGAGCAGTACTTC	CASSHPGLPYEQYF
TRBV5-1	.	TRBJ1-2	.	TGCGCCAGCAGCTTGGTAGTCTCGAGGCTAGGCTACACCTTC	CASSLVVSRLGYTF
TRBV7-3	few	TRBJ2-1	TRBD1	TGTGCCAGCAGTCTGACCGACAGGGTACATGAGCAGTTCTTC	CASSLTDRVHEQFF
TRBV5-1	.	TRBJ2-3	TRBD2	TGCGCCAGCAGCTTGGCCGCGGGGGGGCGCACAGATACGCAGTATTTT	CASSLAAGGRTDTQYF
TRBV19	few	TRBJ1-2	.	TGTGCCAGCTCCGGGCCTCGCGCCAACTATGGCTACACCTTC	CASSGPRANYGYTF
TRBV28	.	TRBJ1-5	.	TGTGCCAGCAGGTCTAGTCCCAATCAGCCCCAGCATTTT	CASRSSPNQPQHF
TRBV5-6	.	TRBJ1-3	.	TGTGCCAGCAGCTCGGGGGTTTTACCGGGAAACACCATATATTTT	CASSSGVLPGNTIYF
TRBV19	few	TRBJ1-1	TRBD1	TGTGCCAGTAGGAGACAGACAGGGCCCACTGAAGCTTTCTTT	CASRRQTGPTEAFF
TRBV7-9	.	TRBJ2-7	.	TGTGCCAGCAGCTCCTCGGTAAGGGGGATCGACGAGCAGTACTTC	CASSSSVRGIDEQYF
TRBV7-9	.	TRBJ1-2	.	TGTGCCAGCAGCTTTTTGGCTAACTATGGCTACACCTTC	CASSFLANYGYTF
TRBV18	.	TRBJ2-6	TRBD1	TGTGCCAGCTCACCACAGACGGGACAGGGCGGTTCACGGGCTTTC	CASSPQTGQGGSRAF
TRBV7-2	.	TRBJ2-1	.	TGTGCCAGCAGCTTAATGTCGGGGGCCTCTGGTGAGCAGTTCTTC	CASSLMSGASGEQFF
TRBV11-2	.	TRBJ2-3	.	TGTGCCAGCAGCTTAGAGCCGGCGGGCTATACGCAGTATTTT	CASSLEPAGYTQYF
TRBV2	few	TRBJ2-7	.	TGTGCCAGCAGTGCAAGACTAGGTTCCGAGCAGTACTTC	CASSARLGSEQYF
TRBV7-8	.	TRBJ2-7	.	TGTGCCAGCAGCCAAATTATGGGTCAGCGCGAGTACTTC	CASSQIMGQREYF
TRBV5-6	once	TRBJ2-2	.	TGTGCCAGCAGCCTTGGGGTAATAGGGATCACCGGGGAGCTGTTTTTT	CASSLGVIGITGELFF
TRBV18	.	TRBJ1-2	.	TGTGCCAGCTCAATCCAAACCCGGTCGGGGAGCTACACCTTC	CASSIQTRSGSYTF
TRBV5-4	.	TRBJ1-1	TRBD1	TGTGCCAGCAGCTTCGAGACAGGGTCCGCTGAAGCTTTCTTT	CASSFETGSAEAFF
TRBV2	.	TRBJ1-4	TRBD1	TGTGCCAGCAGAGAGGGGGCGCGTGAAAAACTGTTTTTT	CASREGAREKLFF
TRBV2	.	TRBJ1-5	.	TGTGCCAGCAGTCTTCAGGGTAAGGATCAGCCCCAGCATTTT	CASSLQGKDQPQHF
TRBV9	.	TRBJ2-2	TRBD1	TGTGCCAGCAGCAGCCGGGACAGGGTGATCGGGGAGCTGTTTTTT	CASSSRDRVIGELFF
TRBV11-2	.	TRBJ2-1	.	TGTGCCAGCAGCTTAGGAGGGTCCCCCGATGAGCAGTTCTTC	CASSLGGSPDEQFF
TRBV2	.	TRBJ1-1	.	TGTGCCAGCACCGAATGGGTCGTCAAAACTTTT	CASTEWVVKTF
TRBV5-8	.	TRBJ1-6	.	TGTGCCAGCAGCTTGGGCTTGTCACCCCTCCACTTT	CASSLGLSPLHF
TRBV4-1	.	TRBJ1-1	TRBD1	TGCGCCAGCAGCCAAGTTTCGACAGGGGAAGCTTTCTTT	CASSQVSTGEAFF
TRBV5-4	.	TRBJ1-1	.	TGTGCCAGCAGCTTGGTTCGGGGGAAGAACACTGAAGCTTTCTTT	CASSLVRGKNTEAFF
TRBV7-9	once	TRBJ2-3	.	TGTGCCAGCAGCTTAGTAGATACGCAGTATTTT	CASSLVDTQYF
TRBV30	.	TRBJ1-1	TRBD1	TGTGCCTGGAGCCCGACCGGGACAGTTAACACTGAAGCTTTCTTT	CAWSPTGTVNTEAFF
TRBV19	once	TRBJ2-5	.	TGTGCCAGTAGTATAACCCTCTACGAGCTGGGACGCGGCCAAGAGACCCAGTACTTC	CASSITLYELGRGQETQYF
TRBV5-5	.	TRBJ2-5	.	TGTGCCAGCAGCTTGGGGCTAGCGCCGACCTTTGAGACCCAGTACTTC	CASSLGLAPTFETQYF
TRBV25-1	medium-sized	TRBJ1-2	.	TGTGCCAGCACCCTAGAAGGGGTCCAGGGCTACACCTTC	CASTLEGVQGYTF
TRBV4-2	few	TRBJ1-1	.	TGTGCCAGCAGCCTAGGGGGGCCGGGCACTGAAGCTTTCTTT	CASSLGGPGTEAFF